This is a list of T cell receptor beta chains from one sample in a study of cytomegalovirus exposure and HLA in healthy donors. The table came from immunoSEQ multiplex PCR; TCRdb's copy has only in-frame clones and leaves some out. The table records about 160,000 clones, around nine tenths of them present only once. Sample: PBMCs. The receptors originated from a man younger than 35 in good health and CMV-seropositive. Each CDR3 is given with its conserved first and last residue. A D gene is named only where the DNA matches it firmly. Clone sizes are given selectively: once, few, many, or a class where the clone is expanded.

>-|TRBV7-8|TRBJ2-7|-
TGTGCCAGCAGCTTAGCGTTTTCTTACGAGCAGTACTTC
CASSLAFSYEQYF
>-|TRBV7-8|TRBJ1-1|-
TGTGCCAGCAGCTTTCAGGGATGGAACACTGAAGCTTTCTTT
CASSFQGWNTEAFF
>-|TRBV5-1|TRBJ1-3|-
TGCGCCAGCAGCCCACGACTGGAGAGCTCTGGAAACACCATATATTTT
CASSPRLESSGNTIYF
>-|TRBV29-1|TRBJ2-1|-
TGCAGCGTTGGGGGGGTTTATTCTATCGATGAGCAGTTCTTC
CSVGGVYSIDEQFF
>-|TRBV18|TRBJ2-1|-
TGTGCCAGCTCACTAAGACTGACTGGCACCTACAATGAGCAGTTCTTC
CASSLRLTGTYNEQFF
>-|TRBV7-9|TRBJ2-1|once
TGTGCCAGCAGCTCAACCCACCTAGGACTATCCTACAATGAGCAGTTCTTC
CASSSTHLGLSYNEQFF
>-|TRBV6-5|TRBJ1-5|once
TGTGCCAGCACCCAAGGGGTGAATCAGCCCCAGCATTTT
CASTQGVNQPQHF
>TRBD1|TRBV27|TRBJ2-7|-
TGTGCCAGCAGTTTAGTAGGGGGCAGGATCAACGAGCAGTACTTC
CASSLVGGRINEQYF
>TRBD2|TRBV13|TRBJ2-7|once
TGTGCCAGCAGCTCCCGAGGAGCGGGAGGGTTCGAGCAGTACTTC
CASSSRGAGGFEQYF
>-|TRBV6-5|TRBJ1-5|-
TGTGCCAGCAGTTACGATCGTAACGGCGGCCAGCCCCAGCATTTT
CASSYDRNGGQPQHF
>TRBD2|TRBV2|TRBJ2-3|-
TGTGCCAGCAGTGGGCGACTAGCGGGCACAGATACGCAGTATTTT
CASSGRLAGTDTQYF
>-|TRBV2|TRBJ2-7|-
TGTGCCAGTAGGGCCGATCTAGCGCCGCTGGAGCAGTACTTC
CASRADLAPLEQYF
>-|TRBV18|TRBJ2-3|few
TGTGCCAGCTCACCACAGTGGGGCGGGGCTAAGGATACGCAGTATTTT
CASSPQWGGAKDTQYF
>-|TRBV13|TRBJ2-3|-
TGTGCCAGCAGTAGCGGAACCGATTCGAGCACAGATACGCAGTATTTT
CASSSGTDSSTDTQYF
>-|TRBV7-9|TRBJ1-5|-
TGTGCCAGCAGCTTTGCGAGCAATCAGCCCCAGCATTTT
CASSFASNQPQHF
>-|TRBV5-1|TRBJ2-5|-
TGCGCCAGCAGCCGAGATTTTTCGGAGACCCAGTACTTC
CASSRDFSETQYF
>-|TRBV23-1|TRBJ1-5|-
TGCGCCAGCAGTCCCGCCAGGGTTGGGGATCAGCCCCAGCATTTT
CASSPARVGDQPQHF
>TRBD2|TRBV11-3|TRBJ2-5|-
TGTGCCAGCAGCTTAGGGCAAACTAGCGGTGTACAAGAGACCCAGTACTTC
CASSLGQTSGVQETQYF
>TRBD2|TRBV27|TRBJ2-6|once
TGTGCCAGCAGTTCGGGACTAGCGGGGACCTCTGGGGCCAACGTCCTGACTTTC
CASSSGLAGTSGANVLTF
>-|TRBV19|TRBJ1-2|once
TGTGCCAGTAGTATAGGCGGGACTGTTACTAACTATGGCTACACCTTC
CASSIGGTVTNYGYTF
>TRBD1|TRBV5-1|TRBJ2-1|once
TGCGCCAGCAGCTTCCGGGACAGGGGCTACAATGAGCAGTTCTTC
CASSFRDRGYNEQFF
>TRBD1|TRBV7-9|TRBJ2-7|-
TGTGCCAGCAGCCAGAATGCAGGGGGCACCGAGCAGTACTTC
CASSQNAGGTEQYF
>-|TRBV6-5|TRBJ2-1|-
TGTGCCAGCAGTTACATAGGCGCAGGGCTCAATGAGCAGTTCTTC
CASSYIGAGLNEQFF
>TRBD2|TRBV9|TRBJ2-1|-
TGTGCCAGCAGCCTAAGCGGGGCGACCTACAATGAGCAGTTCTTC
CASSLSGATYNEQFF
>TRBD1|TRBV4-1|TRBJ1-1|-
TGCGCCAGCAGCGCGACCGGGACAGTGATGAACACTGAAGCTTTCTTT
CASSATGTVMNTEAFF
>TRBD1|TRBV19|TRBJ2-7|-
TGTGCCAGTAGTATTGATGGGACAGAGGCCTACGAGCAGTACTTC
CASSIDGTEAYEQYF
>TRBD1|TRBV28|TRBJ2-7|once
TGTGCCAGCAGTTCCCCGGGACAGGGGGCGAACGAGCAGTACTTC
CASSSPGQGANEQYF
>-|TRBV18|TRBJ2-3|-
TGTGCCAGCTCACCGTTTCTTTATGAGGCGGATACGCAGTATTTT
CASSPFLYEADTQYF
>TRBD1|TRBV6-1|TRBJ2-7|few
TGTGCCAGCAACTTGGACAGGGGGATAACCTACGAGCAGTACTTC
CASNLDRGITYEQYF
>TRBD1|TRBV5-1|TRBJ2-7|-
TGCGCCAGCAGCTTGGCCGCAGGGGGCTCCTACGAGCAGTACTTC
CASSLAAGGSYEQYF
>-|TRBV28|TRBJ2-3|-
TGTGCCAGCAGTTTAGGGGGCTTCGATTTCACAGATACGCAGTATTTT
CASSLGGFDFTDTQYF